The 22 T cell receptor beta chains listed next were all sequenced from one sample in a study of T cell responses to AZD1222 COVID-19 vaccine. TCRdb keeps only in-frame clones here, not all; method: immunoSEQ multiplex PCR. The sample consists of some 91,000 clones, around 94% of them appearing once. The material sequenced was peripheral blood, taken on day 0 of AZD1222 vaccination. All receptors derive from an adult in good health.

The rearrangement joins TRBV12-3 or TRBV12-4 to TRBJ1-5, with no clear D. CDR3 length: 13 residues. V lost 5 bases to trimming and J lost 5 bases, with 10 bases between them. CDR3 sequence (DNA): TGTGCCAGCAGTATTGGACGTGATCAGCCCCAGCATTTT. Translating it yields CASSIGRDQPQHF.

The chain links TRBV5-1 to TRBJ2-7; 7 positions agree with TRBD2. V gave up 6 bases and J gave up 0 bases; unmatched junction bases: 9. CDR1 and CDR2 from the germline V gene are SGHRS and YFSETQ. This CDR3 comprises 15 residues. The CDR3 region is CASKGPSGGSYEQYF. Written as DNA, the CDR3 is TGCGCCAGCAAGGGACCTAGCGGAGGCTCCTACGAGCAGTACTTC.

CDR3 residues: CAINYGIGTEAFF. DNA of the CDR3: TGTGCCATCAACTATGGGATCGGGACTGAAGCTTTCTTT. The rearrangement uses TRBV10-3 and TRBJ1-1, with D unclear. CDR1 and CDR2 (germline): ENHRY, SYGVKD. Trimming pared 7 bases from V and 5 bases from J, leaving 14 bases between. The CDR3 has 13 residues.

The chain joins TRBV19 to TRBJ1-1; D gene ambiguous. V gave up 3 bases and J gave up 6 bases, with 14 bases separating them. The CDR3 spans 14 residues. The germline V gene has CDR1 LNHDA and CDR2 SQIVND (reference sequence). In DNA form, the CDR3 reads TGTGCCAGTAGTATGATCAGTCTAGGCCCTGAAGCTTTCTTT. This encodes CASSMISLGPEAFF. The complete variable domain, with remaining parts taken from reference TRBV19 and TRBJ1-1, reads DGGITQSPKYLFRKEGQNVTLSCEQNLNHDAMYWYRQDPGQGLRLIYYSQIVNDFQKGDIAEGYSVSREKKESFPLTVTSAQKNPTAFYLCASSMISLGPEAFFGQGTRLTVV.

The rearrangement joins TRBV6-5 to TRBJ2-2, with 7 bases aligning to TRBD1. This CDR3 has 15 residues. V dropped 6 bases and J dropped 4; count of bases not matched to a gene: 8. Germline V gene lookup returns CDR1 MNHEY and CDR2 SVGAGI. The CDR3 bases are TGTGCCAGCAGGTTAGGGGGCGCGAGCACCGGGGAGCTGTTTTTT. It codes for CASRLGGASTGELFF.

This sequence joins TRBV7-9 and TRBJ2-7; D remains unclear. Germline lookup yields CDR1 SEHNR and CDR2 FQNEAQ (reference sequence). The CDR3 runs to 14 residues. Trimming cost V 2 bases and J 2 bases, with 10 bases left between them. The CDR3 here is CASSLNAPTYEQYF. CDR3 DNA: TGTGCCAGCAGCTTAAACGCACCGACCTACGAGCAGTACTTC.

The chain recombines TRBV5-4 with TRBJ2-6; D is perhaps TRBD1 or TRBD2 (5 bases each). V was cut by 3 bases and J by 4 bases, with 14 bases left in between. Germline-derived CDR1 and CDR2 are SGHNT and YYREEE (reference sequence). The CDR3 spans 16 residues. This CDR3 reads CASSSGRLSGANVLTF. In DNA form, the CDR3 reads TGTGCCAGCAGCTCGGGACGGTTATCCGGGGCCAACGTCCTGACTTTC. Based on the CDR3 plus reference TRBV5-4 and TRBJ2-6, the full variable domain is ETGVTQSPTHLIKTRGQQVTLRCSSQSGHNTVSWYQQALGQGPQFIFQYYREEENGRGNFPPRFSGLQFPNYSSELNVNALELDDSALYLCASSSGRLSGANVLTFGAGSRLTVL.

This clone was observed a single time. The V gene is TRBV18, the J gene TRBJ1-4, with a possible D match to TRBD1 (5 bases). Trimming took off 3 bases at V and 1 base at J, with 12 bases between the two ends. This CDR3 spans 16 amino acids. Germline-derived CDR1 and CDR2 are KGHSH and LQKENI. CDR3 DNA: TGTGCCAGCTCACCCTCGGGGAGGGGAACTAATGAAAAACTGTTTTTT. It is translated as CASSPSGRGTNEKLFF.

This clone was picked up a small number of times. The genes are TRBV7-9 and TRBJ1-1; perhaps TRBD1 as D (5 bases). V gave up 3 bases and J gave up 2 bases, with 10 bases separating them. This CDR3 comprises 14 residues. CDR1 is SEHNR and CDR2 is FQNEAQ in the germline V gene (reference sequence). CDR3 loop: CASSLVQGNTEAFF. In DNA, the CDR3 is TGTGCCAGCAGCTTGGTGCAGGGTAACACTGAAGCTTTCTTT.

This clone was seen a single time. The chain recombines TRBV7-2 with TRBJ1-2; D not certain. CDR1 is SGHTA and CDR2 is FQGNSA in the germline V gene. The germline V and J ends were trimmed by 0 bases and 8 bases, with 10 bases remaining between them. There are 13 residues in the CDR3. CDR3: CASSLAGVLGYTF. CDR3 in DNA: TGTGCCAGCAGCTTAGCGGGAGTCCTGGGCTACACCTTC.

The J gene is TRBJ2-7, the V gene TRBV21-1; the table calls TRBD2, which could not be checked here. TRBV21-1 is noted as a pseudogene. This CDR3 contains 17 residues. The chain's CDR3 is CASSKAGTSGRTYEQYF. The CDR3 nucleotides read TGTGCCAGCAGCAAAGCGGGGACTAGCGGGAGAACCTACGAGCAGTACTTC.

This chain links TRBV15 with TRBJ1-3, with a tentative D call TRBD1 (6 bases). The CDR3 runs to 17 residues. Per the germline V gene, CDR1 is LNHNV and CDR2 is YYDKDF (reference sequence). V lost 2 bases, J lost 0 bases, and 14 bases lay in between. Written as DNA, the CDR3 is TGTGCCACCAGCAGAACCACTAAGACAGGCTCTGGAAACACCATATATTTT. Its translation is CATSRTTKTGSGNTIYF. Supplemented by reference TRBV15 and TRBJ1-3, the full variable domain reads DAMVIQNPRYQVTQFGKPVTLSCSQTLNHNVMYWYQQKSSQAPKLLFHYYDKDFNNEADTPDNFQSRRPNTSFCFLDIRSPGLGDTAMYLCATSRTTKTGSGNTIYFGEGSWLTVV.

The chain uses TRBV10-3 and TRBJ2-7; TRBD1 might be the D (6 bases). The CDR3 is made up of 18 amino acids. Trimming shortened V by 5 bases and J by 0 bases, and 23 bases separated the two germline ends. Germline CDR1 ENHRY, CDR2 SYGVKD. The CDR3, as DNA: TGTGCCATCAGTCAAATGTGGACAGATTTTTCCTTCTCCTACGAGCAGTACTTC. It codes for CAISQMWTDFSFSYEQYF.

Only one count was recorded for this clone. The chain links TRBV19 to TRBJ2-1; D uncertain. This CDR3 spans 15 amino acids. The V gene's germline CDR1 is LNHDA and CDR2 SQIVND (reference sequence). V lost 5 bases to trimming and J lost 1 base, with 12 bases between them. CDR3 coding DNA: TGTGCCAGTAGTGGGTCGACGAATTCCTACAATGAGCAGTTCTTC. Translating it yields CASSGSTNSYNEQFF.

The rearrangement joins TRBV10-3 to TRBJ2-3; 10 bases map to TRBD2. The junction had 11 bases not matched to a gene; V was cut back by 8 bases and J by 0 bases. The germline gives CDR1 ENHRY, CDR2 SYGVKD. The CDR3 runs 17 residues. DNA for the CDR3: TGTGCCATCTCGCCAGCGGGAGGGTTATCTAGCACAGATACGCAGTATTTT. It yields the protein CAISPAGGLSSTDTQYF.

The CDR3 loop reads CASRRLAGVYEQYF. In nucleotides, the CDR3 is TGTGCCAGCAGACGACTAGCGGGAGTCTACGAGCAGTACTTC. The chain uses TRBV7-2 and TRBJ2-7; 12 positions match TRBD2. This CDR3 spans 14 amino acids. The germline CDR1 and CDR2 sequences are SGHTA and FQGNSA. The ends lost 6 bases at V and 3 bases at J; junction bases unmatched: 3.

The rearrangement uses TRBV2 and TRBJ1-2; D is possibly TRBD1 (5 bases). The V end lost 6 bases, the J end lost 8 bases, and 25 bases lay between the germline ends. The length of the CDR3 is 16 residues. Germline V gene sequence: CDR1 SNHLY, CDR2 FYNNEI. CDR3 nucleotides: TGTGCCAGCAGAAAGGGGCCAACCGACTTTCGGGGGGGCTACACCTTC. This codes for CASRKGPTDFRGGYTF.

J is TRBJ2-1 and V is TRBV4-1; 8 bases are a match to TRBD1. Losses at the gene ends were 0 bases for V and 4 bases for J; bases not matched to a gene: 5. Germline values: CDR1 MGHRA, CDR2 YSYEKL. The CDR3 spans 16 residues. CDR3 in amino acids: CASSQDVGTGYNEQFF. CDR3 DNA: TGCGCCAGCAGCCAAGACGTAGGGACAGGATACAATGAGCAGTTCTTC.

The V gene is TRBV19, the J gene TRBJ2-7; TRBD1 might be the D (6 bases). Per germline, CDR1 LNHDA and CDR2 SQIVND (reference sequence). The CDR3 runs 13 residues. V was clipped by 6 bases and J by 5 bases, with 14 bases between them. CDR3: CASRTGGGNEQYF. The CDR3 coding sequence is TGTGCCAGTAGGACGGGTGGGGGCAACGAGCAGTACTTC.

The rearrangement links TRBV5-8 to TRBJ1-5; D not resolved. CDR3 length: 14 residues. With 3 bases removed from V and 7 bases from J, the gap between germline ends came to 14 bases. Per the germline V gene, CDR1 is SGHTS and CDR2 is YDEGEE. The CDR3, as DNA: TGTGCCAGCAGCTCGGACGGGTCGCGACAGCCCCAGCATTTT. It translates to CASSSDGSRQPQHF. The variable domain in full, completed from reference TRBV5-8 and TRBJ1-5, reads EAGVTQSPTHLIKTRGQQATLRCSPISGHTSVYWYQQALGLGLQFLLWYDEGEERNRGNFPPRFSGRQFPNYSSELNVNALELEDSALYLCASSSDGSRQPQHFGDGTRLSIL.

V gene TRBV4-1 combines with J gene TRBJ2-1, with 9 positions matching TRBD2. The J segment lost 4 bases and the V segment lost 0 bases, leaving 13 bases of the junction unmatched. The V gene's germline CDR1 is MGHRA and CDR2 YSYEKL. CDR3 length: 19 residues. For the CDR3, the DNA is TGCGCCAGCAGCCAAGAAGGGTGGACTAGCGCGCCACCGTACAATGAGCAGTTCTTC. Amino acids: CASSQEGWTSAPPYNEQFF.

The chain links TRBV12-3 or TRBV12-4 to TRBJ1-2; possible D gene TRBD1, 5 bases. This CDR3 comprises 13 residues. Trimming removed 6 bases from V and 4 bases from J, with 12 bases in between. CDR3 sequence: CASSPGPGYGYTF. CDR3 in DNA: TGTGCCAGCAGCCCAGGGCCAGGCTATGGCTACACCTTC.